One and the same sample provided the 17 T cell receptor beta chains below, sequenced in a study of blood T cell repertoires in COVID-19. Sequenced by immunoSEQ multiplex PCR; TCRdb stores in-frame clones only, minus some. The sample carries about 220,000 clones, 75% to 85% recorded once. Sequencing was carried out using peripheral blood. All receptors derive from a woman in her 70s with COVID-19, enrolled during active disease.

This clone appeared a few times. This sequence joins TRBV3-1 (or the pseudogene TRBV3-2) and TRBJ2-3; TRBD2 matches 9 bases. The CDR3 spans 17 residues. From germline, CDR1 is LGHDT and CDR2 YNNKEL (reference sequence). V gave up 4 bases and J gave up 1 base; unmatched junction bases: 9. The CDR3 DNA follows: TGTGCCAGCAGCCCCAGAAAACGGACTAGCGGCACAGATACGCAGTATTTT. Translating gives CASSPRKRTSGTDTQYF.

This chain joins TRBV7-2 and TRBJ2-2; 7 bases map to TRBD2. From germline, CDR1 is SGHTA and CDR2 FQGNSA. CDR3 size: 16 residues. Trimming at V came to 5 bases and at J to 6 bases, leaving 12 bases not matched to a gene. DNA for the CDR3: TGTGCCAGCAGCCTAGGACTAGTTGATTCGGCCGGGGAGCTGTTTTTT. Translation gives CASSLGLVDSAGELFF.

The J gene is TRBJ1-5, the V gene TRBV5-1; 8 bases match TRBD1. CDR3 size: 13 residues. V trimming: 3 bases; J trimming: 5 bases; junction bases outside the gene matches: 1. Germline V lookup: CDR1 SGHRS, CDR2 YFSETQ. The CDR3 reads CASSSDRDQPQHF. The CDR3 DNA is TGCGCCAGCAGCTCGGACAGGGATCAGCCCCAGCATTTT.

The gene calls are TRBV6-6 and TRBJ2-3; 10 bases fit TRBD1. Trimming cost V 5 bases and J 5 bases; bases outside gene matches: 10. CDR3 length: 16 residues. CDR1 and CDR2 (germline): MNHNY, SVGAGI (reference sequence). The CDR3 here is CASSRGRDRGQDTQYF. For the CDR3, the DNA is TGTGCCAGCAGTAGGGGTCGAGACAGGGGGCAAGATACGCAGTATTTT.

The V gene is TRBV28, the J gene TRBJ2-2, with D tentatively TRBD2 (7 bases). This CDR3 comprises 15 residues. With 2 bases removed from V and 3 bases from J, the gap between germline ends came to 10 bases. CDR1 MDHEN and CDR2 SYDVKM come from the germline V gene. The CDR3 DNA reads as TGTGCCAGCAGTTTAGGGGGGGCTTACACCGGGGAGCTGTTTTTT. It yields the protein CASSLGGAYTGELFF. Full variable domain (rest looked up from reference TRBV28 and TRBJ2-2): DVKVTQSSRYLVKRTGEKVFLECVQDMDHENMFWYRQDPGLGLRLIYFSYDVKMKEKGDIPEGYSVSREKKERFSLILESASTNQTSMYLCASSLGGAYTGELFFGEGSRLTVL.

V and J are TRBV19 and TRBJ1-1; D gene ambiguous. Trimming took 2 bases from V and 0 from J, leaving 13 bases between them. Germline V gives CDR1 LNHDA, CDR2 SQIVND (reference sequence). The CDR3 contains 16 residues. CDR3 sequence (DNA): TGTGCCAGTAGTATAAGCCAAATGCTCATGAACACTGAAGCTTTCTTT. Its protein product is CASSISQMLMNTEAFF.

This rearrangement joins TRBV18 to TRBJ1-2; a possible D gene is TRBD1 (6 bases). Germline assignment: CDR1 KGHSH and CDR2 LQKENI. V lost 6 bases and J 1 base, leaving 9 bases between the germline ends. CDR3 size: 13 residues. CDR3 sequence: CASSAGVNYGYTF. The DNA for the CDR3 is TGTGCCAGCTCCGCAGGGGTTAACTATGGCTACACCTTC.

The rearrangement links TRBV5-1 to TRBJ2-2; no clear D. Germline V gives CDR1 SGHRS, CDR2 YFSETQ. V was cut by 0 bases and J by 5 bases, with 5 bases left in between. The CDR3 totals 13 residues. CDR3 sequence: CASSLDVTGELFF. The CDR3 nucleotides read TGCGCCAGCAGCTTGGATGTAACCGGGGAGCTGTTTTTT.

The rearrangement joins TRBV5-1 to TRBJ2-2, with a possible D match to TRBD2 (5 bases). CDR1 is SGHRS and CDR2 is YFSETQ in the germline V gene. The CDR3 covers 17 residues. V was shortened by 0 bases and J by 4 bases, with 16 bases between the two germline ends. The CDR3 region is CASSLGTLVASTGELFF. CDR3 sequence (DNA): TGCGCCAGCAGCTTGGGGACTTTAGTTGCTAGCACCGGGGAGCTGTTTTTT.

The rearrangement links TRBV9 to TRBJ2-7; weak D call: TRBD2 (6 bases). Germline values: CDR1 SGDLS, CDR2 YYNGEE. CDR3 length equals 13 residues. Trimming took 4 bases from V and 6 from J, leaving 14 bases between them. CDR3 sequence (DNA): TGTGCCAGCAGCCTACTAGGGGAGGCCGAGCAGTACTTC. Protein product: CASSLLGEAEQYF.

The V call is TRBV6-6, the J call TRBJ2-1; TRBD1 matches at 7 bases. The V segment lost 3 bases and the J segment 6 bases; nucleotides outside the gene matches: 11. Germline lookup yields CDR1 MNHNY and CDR2 SVGAGI (reference sequence). The CDR3 sequence is 16 residues long. In DNA form, the CDR3 reads TGTGCCAGCAGTTATGCCTCCGGGACAGCCTCCAATGAGCAGTTCTTC. It encodes CASSYASGTASNEQFF.

The chain combines TRBV6-5 with TRBJ1-3; perhaps TRBD1 as D (5 bases). Germline V CDR1 and CDR2: MNHEY, SVGAGI. The CDR3 consists of 15 residues. V shed 6 bases and J shed 0 bases, with 12 bases lying between them. CDR3 amino acids: CASRAGTISGNTIYF. CDR3 nucleotide sequence: TGTGCCAGCAGAGCAGGGACTATCTCTGGAAACACCATATATTTT.

The DNA of the CDR3 is TGTGCCAGTGCGGGGCGGGGACTCCAAGAGACCCAGTACTTC. It codes for CASAGRGLQETQYF. The V gene is TRBV19, the J gene TRBJ2-5; weak D call: TRBD2 (6 bases). V lost 8 bases and J lost 1, with 14 bases in between. The CDR3 contains 14 residues. Germline V lookup: CDR1 LNHDA, CDR2 SQIVND (reference sequence).

The chain couples TRBV5-1 to TRBJ1-2, with a tentative D call TRBD1 (5 bases). Germline V gene lookup returns CDR1 SGHRS and CDR2 YFSETQ. This CDR3 region has 12 residues. V was pared by 5 bases and J by 4 bases, with 9 bases between. The CDR3 spells CASSYDSYGYTF. The CDR3 coding sequence is TGCGCCAGCAGTTACGACAGCTATGGCTACACCTTC.

The chain recombines TRBV28 with TRBJ1-2; weak D call: TRBD1 (6 bases). The CDR3 runs to 15 residues. Germline V gives CDR1 MDHEN, CDR2 SYDVKM. V dropped 6 bases and J dropped 4 bases, with 18 bases sitting between them. This chain's CDR3 is CASSLKRGNFYGYTF. CDR3 bases: TGTGCCAGCAGCCTAAAGAGGGGGAACTTCTATGGCTACACCTTC.

The chain employs TRBV7-8 and TRBJ2-3; the match to TRBD1 covers 8 bases. This CDR3 has 15 amino acids. The trim removed 5 bases at V and 3 bases at J, leaving 7 bases unmatched. Germline CDR1 reads SGHVS; CDR2 reads FQNEAQ. Here the CDR3 reads CASSPQGARTDTQYF. CDR3 nucleotide sequence: TGTGCCAGCAGCCCTCAGGGGGCCAGGACAGATACGCAGTATTTT. The variable domain in full, completed from reference TRBV7-8 and TRBJ2-3, reads GAGVSQSPRYKVAKRGQDVALRCDPISGHVSLFWYQQALGQGPEFLTYFQNEAQLDKSGLPSDRFFAERPEGSVSTLKIQRTQQEDSAVYLCASSPQGARTDTQYFGPGTRLTVL.

The chain carries TRBV7-7 and TRBJ1-1; 7 nucleotides line up with TRBD1. This CDR3 spans 13 amino acids. V trimming: 1 base; J trimming: 5 bases; junction bases outside the gene matches: 1. The germline CDR1 and CDR2 sequences are SSHAT and FNYEAQ (reference sequence). In DNA, the CDR3 is TGTGCCAGCAGCTTAGACAGGGGTACTGAAGCTTTCTTT. Translating gives CASSLDRGTEAFF.